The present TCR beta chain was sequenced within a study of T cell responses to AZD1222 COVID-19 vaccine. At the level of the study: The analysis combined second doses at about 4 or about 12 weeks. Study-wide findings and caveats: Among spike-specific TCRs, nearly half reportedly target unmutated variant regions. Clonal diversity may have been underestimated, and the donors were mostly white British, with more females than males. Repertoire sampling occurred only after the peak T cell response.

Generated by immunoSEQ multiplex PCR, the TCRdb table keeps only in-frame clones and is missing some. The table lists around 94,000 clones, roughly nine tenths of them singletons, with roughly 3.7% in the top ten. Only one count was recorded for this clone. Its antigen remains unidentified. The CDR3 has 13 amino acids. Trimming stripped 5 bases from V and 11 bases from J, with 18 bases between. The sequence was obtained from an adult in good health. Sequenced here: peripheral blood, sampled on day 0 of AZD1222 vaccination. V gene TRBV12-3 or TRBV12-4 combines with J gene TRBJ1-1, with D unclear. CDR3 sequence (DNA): TGTGCCAGCAGTCCCCCCTGGCCTACCTGGGCTTTCTTT. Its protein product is CASSPPWPTWAFF.